This entry features one TCR beta chain sequence. Antigen specificity is unknown. The data are from a study of cytomegalovirus exposure and HLA in healthy donors. PCR amplification relied on 60 Vbeta primers (plus 13 Jbeta primers). As originally analysed: A follow-up analysis tallied tens of millions of unique TCR beta chains, roughly 11 million shared. TCRdb keeps only in-frame clones here, not all; method: immunoSEQ multiplex PCR. That table gives V, J and clone size, and the DNA gave D and trimming. In the table there are roughly 69,000 clones, 65% to 70% of which are singletons. Study-level findings and limits: Later work associated roughly 17,000 TCR beta sequences with HLA alleles at 0.05 false discovery rate. TCR beta chains numbering some 160 were designated cytomegalovirus-associated. A later analysis reportedly found fewer N-insertions in an Asian-associated ancestry cluster than the roughly 670-donor mean.

The CDR3 contains 15 residues. Germline CDR1 MNHEY, CDR2 SMNVEV (reference sequence). V shed 6 bases and J shed 5 bases, with 20 bases lying between them. The specimen sequenced was PBMCs. The V and J genes are TRBV27 and TRBJ2-7; D is perhaps TRBD2 (6 bases). This TCR derives from a male donor in good health and CMV-seropositive. CDR3 sequence: CASSQGWDLPHEQYF. CDR3 sequence (DNA): TGTGCCAGCAGCCAAGGATGGGACTTGCCCCACGAGCAGTACTTC.